This entry concerns a single T cell receptor beta chain. The CDR3 consists of 15 residues. Germline V CDR1 and CDR2: SGHRS, YFSETQ. With 3 bases clipped from V and 0 bases from J, the junction kept 5 bases outside the gene matches. Per the original methods: Reference gene primer amplification in the assay estimated nucleated cell counts. The method was immunoSEQ multiplex PCR; TCRdb's version includes in-frame clones alone and lacks a portion of them. Clone size and the V and J calls come from that table; the DNA yielded D and trimming. Among some 110,000 clones, 80% to 85% were seen once, and the ten largest hold approximately 7.9%. This entry comes from a study of blood T cell repertoires in COVID-19. On the study more broadly: Acute-phase and convalescent COVID-19 samples originated in the United States, Italy and Spain. T cells, B-cell-depleted T cells, or PBMCs supplied cDNA or gDNA.

Sequencing input: peripheral blood. The chain combines TRBV5-1 with TRBJ1-2; 7 nucleotides line up with TRBD1. This clonotype originated in a man aged 65-85 years with acute or convalescent COVID-19. The DNA of the CDR3 is TGCGCCAGCAGCTCATACAGGGGCGCTAACTATGGCTACACCTTC. Protein product: CASSSYRGANYGYTF.